This record concerns one T cell receptor beta chain sequence. Its antigen is as yet unknown. The CDR3 runs to 12 residues. From germline, CDR1 is GTSNPN and CDR2 SVGIG (reference sequence). Trimming took off 3 bases at V and 8 bases at J, with 13 bases between the two ends. Expressed TCRB transcripts were sequenced because the isolated RNA had all been reverse transcribed beforehand. TCRdb's copy holds only in-frame clones and misses some; the assay was immunoSEQ multiplex PCR. The table shows 150,000 or so clones, with about 63% occurring only once. This entry belongs to a study of beta chain features in type 1 diabetes. Study-wide findings and caveats: Cells expressing TCR highly could be over-represented by cDNA sequencing. For TCRB rearrangement, an influence of HLA type remained unresolved here. For patients, the naive, central memory and Treg TCRB repertoires appeared more alike than for healthy donors. TCRB CDR3s from Type 1 diabetes patients were moderately but significantly shorter in all four CD4+ subsets. PCR might favor shorter templates, but any such skew would affect patients and controls equally.

Sequencing used naive CD4+ T cells from blood. This TCR was sampled from a man aged 30-40 years with type 1 diabetes. This chain connects TRBV30 to TRBJ1-2; unclear D gene. CDR3 region: CAWSEGGFGYTF. CDR3 nucleotide sequence: TGTGCCTGGAGCGAGGGAGGCTTCGGCTACACCTTC.